One sample yielded the 17 T cell receptor beta chains listed below, sequenced in a study of cytomegalovirus exposure and HLA in healthy donors. The PCR was carried out with 60 Vbeta primers and 13 Jbeta primers. TCRdb's table, derived via immunoSEQ multiplex PCR, lists solely in-frame clones and lacks some. Here the sample spans 90,000 to 140,000 clones, 15% being singletons. The sequenced sample was PBMCs. The receptors stem from a female donor in good health and CMV-seronegative.

V gene TRBV4-3 combines with J gene TRBJ2-2, with unresolved D. Trimming left V 2 bases short and J 5 bases short, with 18 bases between. Germline V lookup: CDR1 LGHNA, CDR2 YSLEER. The CDR3 spans 17 residues. The CDR3 protein is CASSQTTPFDTTGELFF. The CDR3 nucleotides are TGCGCCAGCAGCCAAACCACCCCCTTCGACACGACCGGGGAGCTGTTTTTT.

The chain couples TRBV30 to TRBJ1-2; 7 nucleotides align to TRBD1. Trimming removed 2 bases from V and 0 bases from J; junction bases left unmatched: 6. This CDR3 region has 15 residues. The germline CDR1 and CDR2 sequences are GTSNPN and SVGIG (reference sequence). The CDR3 bases are TGTGCCTGGAGTCCGACAGGGTTCGCTAACTATGGCTACACCTTC. This translates into CAWSPTGFANYGYTF. Variable domain in full (rest from reference TRBV30 and TRBJ1-2): SQTIHQWPATLVQPVGSPLSLECTVEGTSNPNLYWYRQAAGRGLQLLFYSVGIGQISSEVPQNLSASRPQDRQFILSSKKLLLSDSGFYLCAWSPTGFANYGYTFGSGTRLTVV.

The gene calls are TRBV19 and TRBJ2-7; possible D gene TRBD1, 6 bases. Between the trimmed V and J ends, which lost 8 bases and 1 base, there was a span of 12 bases. The CDR3 totals 13 residues. Germline V gene data show CDR1 as LNHDA and CDR2 as SQIVND (reference sequence). CDR3 residues: CASAQGLSYEQYF. DNA of the CDR3: TGTGCCAGTGCGCAGGGGTTATCCTACGAGCAGTACTTC.

The chain joins TRBV5-1 to TRBJ2-5; TRBD1 aligns across 11 bases. The CDR3 loop spans 16 amino acids. Per germline, CDR1 SGHRS and CDR2 YFSETQ. J gave up 5 bases and V 4 bases, and 10 bases lay outside the gene matches. For the CDR3, the DNA is TGCGCCAGCAGCAAGGCCGGGACAGGGGGTTGGGAGACCCAGTACTTC. Translating it yields CASSKAGTGGWETQYF.

The chain recombines TRBV7-2 with TRBJ2-5, with D unresolved. The CDR3 contains 14 residues. The V and J ends lost 3 bases and 0 bases respectively, with 8 bases between them. CDR1 SGHTA and CDR2 FQGNSA come from the germline V gene. The CDR3 nucleotides read TGTGCCAGCAGCTTGGGTCGGGACCAAGAGACCCAGTACTTC. As protein: CASSLGRDQETQYF.

The chain recombines TRBV28 with TRBJ1-5; D call uncertain. Trimming pared 3 bases from V and 3 bases from J, leaving 9 bases between. Germline CDR1 and CDR2: MDHEN and SYDVKM. This CDR3 spans 14 amino acids. The CDR3 region is CASSFLQPNQPQHF. The CDR3 region has the DNA TGTGCCAGCAGTTTTTTACAGCCCAATCAGCCCCAGCATTTT.

V is TRBV28 and J is TRBJ2-7; 13 bases map to TRBD2. Germline values: CDR1 MDHEN, CDR2 SYDVKM. V lost 6 bases, J lost 7 bases, and 9 bases stayed unmatched. This CDR3 region has 15 residues. For the CDR3, the DNA is TGTGCCAGCAGATCCGGACTAGCGGGAGTTAAAGAGCAGTACTTC. Its translation: CASRSGLAGVKEQYF.

This clone was found a few times. The chain carries TRBV15 and TRBJ1-2; D remains unclear. The CDR3 consists of 16 residues. Germline assignment: CDR1 LNHNV and CDR2 YYDKDF (reference sequence). V shed 1 base and J shed 7 bases, with 19 bases lying between them. CDR3 DNA sequence: TGTGCCACCAGCAGAGTCCCCCTGGAGGCCGGTGTTGGCTACACCTTC. This gives the protein CATSRVPLEAGVGYTF.

The genes are TRBV19 and TRBJ1-2; D gene uncertain. The V end lost 8 bases, the J end lost 6 bases, and 19 bases lay between the germline ends. There are 14 residues in the CDR3. Germline loops: CDR1 LNHDA, CDR2 SQIVND (reference sequence). Here the CDR3 reads CASSVVIGRDGYTF. CDR3 bases: TGTGCCAGTTCGGTAGTAATTGGGAGAGATGGCTACACCTTC.

This clone has more than one count but fewer than ten. V usage is TRBV20-1 and J usage is TRBJ1-4; D unclear. The CDR3 totals 11 residues. Per germline, CDR1 DFQATT and CDR2 SNEGSKA (reference sequence). The germline V and J ends were trimmed by 6 bases and 11 bases, with 13 bases remaining between them. CDR3 amino acids: CSARREAKLFF. The DNA of the CDR3 is TGCAGTGCAAGGCGGGAGGCGAAACTGTTTTTT.

This clone was recorded a few times. The chain uses TRBV4-2 and TRBJ2-7; TRBD2 might be the D (6 bases). Germline CDR1 reads LGHNA; CDR2 reads YNFKEQ. This CDR3 is 16 amino acids long. With 4 bases removed from V and 2 bases from J, the gap between germline ends came to 18 bases. CDR3 nucleotide sequence: TGTGCCAGCAGCCGTGGGGGGACGAGAGAGGCCTACGAGCAGTACTTC. Translated, it gives CASSRGGTREAYEQYF.

Remarks on this clone: Additional DNA sequences in this sample encode the identical CDR3. The V and J genes are TRBV6-1 and TRBJ2-7, with no clear D. CDR3 length: 11 residues. Between the trimmed V and J ends, which lost 7 bases and 2 bases, there was a span of 6 bases. Germline V CDR1 and CDR2: MNHNS, SASEGT. The CDR3 reads CASTQTYEQYF. CDR3 sequence (DNA): TGTGCCAGCACCCAGACCTACGAGCAGTACTTC.

This rearrangement joins TRBV15 to TRBJ2-7, with D perhaps matching TRBD2 (6 bases). Germline V gene lookup returns CDR1 LNHNV and CDR2 YYDKDF (reference sequence). V lost 0 bases and J 0 bases, leaving 9 bases between the germline ends. This CDR3 region has 15 residues. The CDR3 DNA reads as TGTGCCACCAGCAGAGAGGGTAGCGGCTCCTACGAGCAGTACTTC. This translates into CATSREGSGSYEQYF.

This clone was detected a few times. J is TRBJ1-3 and V is TRBV7-9; D remains ambiguous. CDR3 length: 12 residues. V lost 5 bases and J 4 bases, leaving 6 bases between the germline ends. CDR1 is SEHNR and CDR2 is FQNEAQ in the germline V gene (reference sequence). Here the CDR3 reads CASSAGGNTIYF. The DNA of the CDR3 is TGTGCCAGCAGCGCAGGAGGAAACACCATATATTTT.

This clone was counted between two and nine times. The chain recombines TRBV7-9 with TRBJ1-2; 10 positions match TRBD1. Germline V gene sequence: CDR1 SEHNR, CDR2 FQNEAQ (reference sequence). Losses at the gene ends were 3 bases for V and 5 bases for J; bases not matched to a gene: 3. The CDR3 runs to 14 residues. CDR3 residues: CASSFPGQGYGYTF. The CDR3 DNA sequence: TGTGCCAGCAGCTTTCCGGGACAGGGGTATGGCTACACCTTC.

This clone was found a few times. This chain links TRBV6-6 with TRBJ1-4; D is ambiguous. CDR3 size: 14 residues. V lost 5 bases and J 13 bases, leaving 20 bases between the germline ends. Germline values: CDR1 MNHNY, CDR2 SVGAGI (reference sequence). The CDR3 is CASSPFLDWEILFF. The CDR3 region has the DNA TGTGCCAGCAGTCCTTTTCTTGACTGGGAGATACTGTTTTTT.

This clone was detected many times. This CDR3 is also generated by other DNA sequences in the sample. The chain has TRBV27 and TRBJ2-7; 7 bases fit TRBD1. The CDR3 is 14 residues long. Germline V gene data show CDR1 as MNHEY and CDR2 as SMNVEV (reference sequence). V gave up 5 bases and J gave up 0 bases; unmatched junction bases: 4. The CDR3: CASSGQASSYEQYF. The CDR3 coding sequence is TGTGCCAGCAGTGGACAGGCCTCCTCCTACGAGCAGTACTTC.